This TCR beta chain was obtained from a study of T cell responses to AZD1222 COVID-19 vaccine. The CDR3 has 16 residues. Germline loops: CDR1 SGHNT, CDR2 YENEEA. After removal of 3 bases from V and 5 bases from J, the junction contained 5 bases not matched to a gene. TCRdb's table, derived via immunoSEQ multiplex PCR, lists solely in-frame clones and lacks some. Found here are about 180,000 clones, about nine tenths of them singletons; the top ten hold around 1.9%. The receptor comes from an adult who received the AZD1222 COVID-19 vaccine. Sequenced here: peripheral blood, sampled 28 days after the second AZD1222 dose. V and J are TRBV11-3 and TRBJ2-3; 13 positions match TRBD2. As DNA, the CDR3 is TGTGCCAGCAGCTTCGGACTAGCGGGAGAAGGAGATACGCAGTATTTT. This codes for CASSFGLAGEGDTQYF.